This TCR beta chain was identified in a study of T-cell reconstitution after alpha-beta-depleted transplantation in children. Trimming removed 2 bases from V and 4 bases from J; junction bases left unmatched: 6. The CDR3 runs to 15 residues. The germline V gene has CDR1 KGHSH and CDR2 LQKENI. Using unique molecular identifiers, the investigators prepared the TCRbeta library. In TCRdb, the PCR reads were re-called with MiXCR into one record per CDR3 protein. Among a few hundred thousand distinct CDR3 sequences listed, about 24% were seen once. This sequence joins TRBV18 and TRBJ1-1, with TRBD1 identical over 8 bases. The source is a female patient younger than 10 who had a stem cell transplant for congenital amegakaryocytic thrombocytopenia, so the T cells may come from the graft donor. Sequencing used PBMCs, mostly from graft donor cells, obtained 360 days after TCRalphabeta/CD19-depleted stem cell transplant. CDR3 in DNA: TGTGCCAGCTCACCAATTACAGGGGGAAGCACTGAAGCTTTCTTT. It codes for CASSPITGGSTEAFF.